Included here is one T cell receptor (beta chain) sequence, with context. This clonotype has more than one count but fewer than ten. The antigen this receptor binds is unknown. There are no base qualities to consult, and no much larger clone falls within one base. This specimen's treatment or condition label, interpreted: in vitro stimulation with specific CMV peptide epitopes to enrich CMV-specific T cells. The cysteine opens and the phenylalanine closes a CDR3 of 14 amino acids. The kept DNA is CDR3 alone, 42 bases in frame from the first base. Deletion took 2 bases off V and 1 base off J, with a span of 5 bases between the germline ends. The germline V gene gives CDR1 as SGHNT and CDR2 as YENEEA. The data belong to a study of T cell repertoires in cytomegalovirus infection (dated by TCRdb to the late 2010s). As for the study more broadly: The peptide stimulations were aimed at well-studied HLA-B-restricted epitopes as well as recently identified HLA-C-restricted CMV epitopes, whose presentation resists viral immunomodulation. Because public TCR beta signatures pointed to carriage of CMV infection together with the matching HLA type, the HLA type of each donor mattered for the analysis. What the research found in general, with its limitations: In both this cohort and an independent roughly 330-donor cohort, the cumulative frequency of public TCR beta family members distinguished carriers of CMV infection plus the relevant HLA type. In the ex vivo response, HLA-C-restricted CMV-specific TCR beta clonotypes were dominant, and in two of eight donors the single most frequent clonotype came from this HLA-C-restricted group.

Instrument on record: Illumina HiSeq 1500. The public reads were run again by TCRdb, first through fastp at Q25 and then through MiXCR, and only productive beta chains were kept. When rows share a CDR3 protein, they turn into one entry using the most common DNA and genes. The sample table records about a million distinct CDR3 sequences; about 33% of these occur just once. Around an eighth of the sample lies in the top ten. The clonotype comes from a human donor in good health (CMV status not recorded). Some clones in this sample may be carry-over from other donors' samples. The sample consisted of cultured CD8+ T cells from PBMCs, taken from culture after CMV antigen stimulation. The rearrangement joined TRBV11-3 to TRBJ2-2, with no confident D gene call. The DNA is as follows: TGTGCCAGCAGCTTAACCCAGAACACCGGGGAGCTGTTTTTT. The resulting protein is CASSLTQNTGELFF.